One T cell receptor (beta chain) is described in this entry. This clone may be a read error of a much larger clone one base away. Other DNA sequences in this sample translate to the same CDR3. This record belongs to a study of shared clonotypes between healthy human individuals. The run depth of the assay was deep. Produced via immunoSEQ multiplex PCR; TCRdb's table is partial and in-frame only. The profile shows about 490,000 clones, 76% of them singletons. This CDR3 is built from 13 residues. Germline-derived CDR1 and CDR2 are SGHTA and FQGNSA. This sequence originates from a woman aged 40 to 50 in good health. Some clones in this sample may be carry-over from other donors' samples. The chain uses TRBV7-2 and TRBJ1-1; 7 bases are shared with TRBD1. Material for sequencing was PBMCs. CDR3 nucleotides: TGTGCCTGCAGGAGGGGGCTGAATACTGAAGCTTTCTTT. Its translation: CACRRGLNTEAFF.